This T cell receptor (beta chain) was obtained from a study of blood T cell repertoires in COVID-19. Study at large: Samples taken during acute and convalescent COVID-19 were collected in the United States, Italy and Spain.

Individuals aged about 18 to 95 years were recruited from fewer than 25 US areas. Participants were placed into cohorts based on the clinical history they reported. Cohort 3 recovery required two negative PCRs, clearance, or symptom resolution. The V and J ends lost 5 bases and 8 bases respectively, with 9 bases between them. There are 11 residues in the CDR3. The germline V gene has CDR1 SEHNR and CDR2 FQNEAQ (reference sequence). Assay: immunoSEQ multiplex PCR; the TCRdb copy retains only in-frame clones and omits some. The sample holds hundreds of thousands of clones; roughly 87% are singletons and the top ten take about 1%.

The sequence was obtained from a woman aged 30 to 39 who had recovered from COVID-19. Sequenced sample: PBMCs or T cells enriched from blood (not recorded which). The V and J genes are TRBV7-9 and TRBJ1-1, with D hard to call. This CDR3 is CASSMSGEAFF. The DNA for the CDR3 is TGTGCCAGCAGCATGTCAGGCGAAGCTTTCTTT.